What follows describes a single TCR beta chain. Its target is not known. The PCR made use of 60 Vbeta and 13 Jbeta primers. Profiling relied on immunoSEQ multiplex PCR, and the TCRdb table lists in-frame clones only, not all of them. Among approximately 210,000 clones listed, over 70% were seen once. This specimen comes from a study of cytomegalovirus exposure and HLA in healthy donors. Study context: Researchers previously reported finding some 110 million unique TCR beta sequences from around 200 million T cells. Points from the study as a whole: For cytomegalovirus status, the classifier reportedly gave diagnoses with high specificity and sensitivity. Available immune exposure information covered CMV serostatus only. There were several of the most significant clusters that appeared linked to common viral pathogens in a later analysis.

The CDR3 sequence is 13 residues long. V was shortened by 2 bases and J by 1 base, with 6 bases between the two germline ends. The germline gives CDR1 KGHSH, CDR2 LQKENI. The sample was PBMCs. The chain links TRBV18 to TRBJ2-7; D not certain. The clonotype was recovered from a man aged 25 to 40 in good health and CMV-seronegative. The CDR3 loop is CASSPSQSYEQYF. The CDR3 DNA reads as TGTGCCAGCTCACCATCGCAGTCCTACGAGCAGTACTTC.